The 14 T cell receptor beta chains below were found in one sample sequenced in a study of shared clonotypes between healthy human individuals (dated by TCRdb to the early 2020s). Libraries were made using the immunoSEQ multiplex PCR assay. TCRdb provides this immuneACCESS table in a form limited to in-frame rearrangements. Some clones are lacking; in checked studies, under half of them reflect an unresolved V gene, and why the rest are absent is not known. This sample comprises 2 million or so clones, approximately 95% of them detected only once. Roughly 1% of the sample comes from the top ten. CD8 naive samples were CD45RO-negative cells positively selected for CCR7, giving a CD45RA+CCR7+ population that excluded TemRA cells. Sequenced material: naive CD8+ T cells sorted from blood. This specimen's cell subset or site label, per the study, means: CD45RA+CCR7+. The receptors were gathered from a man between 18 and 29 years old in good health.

The CDR3 DNA follows: TGTGCCAGTAGTATATTAGGAAGCGGGGGGAGCGGGGCGGACCAGTACTTC. This codes for CASSILGSGGSGADQYF. This chain uses TRBV19 with TRBJ2-5; 9 nucleotides agree with TRBD2. Per the germline V gene, CDR1 is LNHDA and CDR2 is SQIVND (reference sequence). V shed 2 bases and J 10 bases; nucleotides not matched to a gene: 17. This CDR3 spans 17 amino acids.

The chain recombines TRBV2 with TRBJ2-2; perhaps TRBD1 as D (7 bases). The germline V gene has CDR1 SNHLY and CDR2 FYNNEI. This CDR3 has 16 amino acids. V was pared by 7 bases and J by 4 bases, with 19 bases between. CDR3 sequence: CASTPTGGQLTGELFF. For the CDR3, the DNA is TGTGCCAGCACTCCAACCGGGGGACAGCTCACCGGGGAGCTGTTTTTT.

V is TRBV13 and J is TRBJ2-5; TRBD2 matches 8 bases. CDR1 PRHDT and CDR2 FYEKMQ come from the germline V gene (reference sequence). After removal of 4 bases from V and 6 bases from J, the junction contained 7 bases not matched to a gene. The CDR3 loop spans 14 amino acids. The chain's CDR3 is CASSSQREQQTQYF. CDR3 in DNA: TGTGCCAGCAGCTCCCAGCGGGAGCAGCAGACCCAGTACTTC.

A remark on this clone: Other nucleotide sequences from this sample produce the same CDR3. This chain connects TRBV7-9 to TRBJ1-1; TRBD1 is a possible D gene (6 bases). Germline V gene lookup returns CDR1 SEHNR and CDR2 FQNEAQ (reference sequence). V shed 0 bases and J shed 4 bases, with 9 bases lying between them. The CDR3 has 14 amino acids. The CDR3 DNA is TGTGCCAGCAGCTTAGCGACAGGTATCACTGAAGCTTTCTTT. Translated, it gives CASSLATGITEAFF. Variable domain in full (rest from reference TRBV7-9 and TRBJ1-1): DTGVSQNPRHKITKRGQNVTFRCDPISEHNRLYWYRQTLGQGPEFLTYFQNEAQLEKSRLLSDRFSAERPKGSFSTLEIQRTEQGDSAMYLCASSLATGITEAFFGQGTRLTVV.

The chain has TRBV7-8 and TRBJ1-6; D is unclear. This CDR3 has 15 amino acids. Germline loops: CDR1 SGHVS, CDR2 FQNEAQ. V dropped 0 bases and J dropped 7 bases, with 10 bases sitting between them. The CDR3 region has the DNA TGTGCCAGCAGCTTAGCGGGGATCAGCAATTCACCCCTCCACTTT. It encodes CASSLAGISNSPLHF.

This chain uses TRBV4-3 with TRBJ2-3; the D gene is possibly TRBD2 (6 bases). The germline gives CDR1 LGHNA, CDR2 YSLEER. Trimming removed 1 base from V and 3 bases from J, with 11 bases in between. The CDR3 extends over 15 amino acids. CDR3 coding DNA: TGCGCCAGCAGCCAAGCCGGTGGGAGGACAGATACGCAGTATTTT. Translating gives CASSQAGGRTDTQYF.

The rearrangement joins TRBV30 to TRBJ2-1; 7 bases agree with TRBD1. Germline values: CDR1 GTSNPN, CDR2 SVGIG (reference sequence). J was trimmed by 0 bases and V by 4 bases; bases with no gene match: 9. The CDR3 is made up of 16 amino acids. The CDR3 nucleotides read TGTGCCTGGACAGGGGACAGTTCCAGCTCCTACAATGAGCAGTTCTTC. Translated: CAWTGDSSSSYNEQFF.

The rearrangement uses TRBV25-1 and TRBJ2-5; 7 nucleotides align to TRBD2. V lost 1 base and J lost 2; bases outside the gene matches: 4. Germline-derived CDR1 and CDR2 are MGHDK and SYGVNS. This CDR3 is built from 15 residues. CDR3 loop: CASSELSSGQETQYF. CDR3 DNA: TGTGCCAGCAGTGAATTGTCTAGCGGACAAGAGACCCAGTACTTC.

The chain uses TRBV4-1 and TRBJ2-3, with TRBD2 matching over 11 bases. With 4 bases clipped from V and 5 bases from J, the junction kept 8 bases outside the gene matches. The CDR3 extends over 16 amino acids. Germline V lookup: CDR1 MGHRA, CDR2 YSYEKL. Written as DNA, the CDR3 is TGCGCCAGCAGCCGAATCACTAGCGGGGGCATAGATACGCAGTATTTT. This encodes CASSRITSGGIDTQYF.

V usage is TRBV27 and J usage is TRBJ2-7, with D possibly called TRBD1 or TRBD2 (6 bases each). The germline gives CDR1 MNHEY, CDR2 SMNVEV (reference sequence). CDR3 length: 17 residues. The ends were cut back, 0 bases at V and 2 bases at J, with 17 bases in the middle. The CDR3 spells CASSLSPGAGMAYEQYF. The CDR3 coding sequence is TGTGCCAGCAGTTTATCCCCGGGGGCTGGGATGGCCTACGAGCAGTACTTC.

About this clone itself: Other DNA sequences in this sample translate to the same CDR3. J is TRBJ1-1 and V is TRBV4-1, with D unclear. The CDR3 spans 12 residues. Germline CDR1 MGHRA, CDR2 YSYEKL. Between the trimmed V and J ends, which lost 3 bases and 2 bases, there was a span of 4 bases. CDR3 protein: CASSQGNTEAFF. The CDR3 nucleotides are TGCGCCAGCAGCCAGGGAAACACTGAAGCTTTCTTT.

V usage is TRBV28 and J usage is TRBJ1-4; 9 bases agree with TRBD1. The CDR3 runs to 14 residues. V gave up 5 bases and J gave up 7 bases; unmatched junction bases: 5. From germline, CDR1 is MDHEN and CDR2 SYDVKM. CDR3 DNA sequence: TGTGCCAGCAGTGAAACAGGGGGCACTGAAAAACTGTTTTTT. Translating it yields CASSETGGTEKLFF.

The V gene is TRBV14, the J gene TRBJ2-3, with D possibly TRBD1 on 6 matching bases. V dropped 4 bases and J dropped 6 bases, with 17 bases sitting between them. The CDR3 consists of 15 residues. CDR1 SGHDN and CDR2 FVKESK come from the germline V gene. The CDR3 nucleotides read TGTGCCAGCAGCCCTCGGACAGACGTATTGGATACGCAGTATTTT. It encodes CASSPRTDVLDTQYF.

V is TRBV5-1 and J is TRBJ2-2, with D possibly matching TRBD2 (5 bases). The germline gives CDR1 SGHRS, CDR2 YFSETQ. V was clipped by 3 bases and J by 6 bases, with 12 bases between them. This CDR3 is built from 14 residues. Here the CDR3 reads CASSSSSWSGELFF. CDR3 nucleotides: TGCGCCAGCAGCTCATCTAGCTGGTCCGGGGAGCTGTTTTTT. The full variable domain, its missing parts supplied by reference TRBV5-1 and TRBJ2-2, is KAGVTQTPRYLIKTRGQQVTLSCSPISGHRSVSWYQQTPGQGLQFLFEYFSETQRNKGNFPGRFSGRQFSNSRSEMNVSTLELGDSALYLCASSSSSWSGELFFGEGSRLTVL.